Listed here are 18 T cell receptor beta chains from one sample, sequenced in a study of OX40 agonist ivuxolimab in advanced cancers. Libraries were prepared by immunoSEQ multiplex PCR; TCRdb keeps only in-frame clonotypes and omits some of them. The table has around 20,000 clones, just over 85% seen once. Material: CD4+ or CD8+ T cells sorted from blood, obtained in a trial of the OX40 agonist ivuxolimab. The receptors were sampled from an adult with an advanced solid tumor such as melanoma, head and neck, liver or kidney cancer.

This CDR3 reads CASSHRGQGDYGYTF. The CDR3 coding sequence is TGCGCCAGCAGCCATCGAGGACAGGGGGACTATGGCTACACCTTC. The chain recombines TRBV5-1 with TRBJ1-2, with 10 nucleotides matching TRBD1. The CDR3 extends over 15 amino acids. Unmatched junction bases numbered 6, after V lost 4 bases and J lost 3 bases. From germline, CDR1 is SGHRS and CDR2 YFSETQ. Filled out from reference TRBV5-1 and TRBJ1-2, the complete variable domain reads KAGVTQTPRYLIKTRGQQVTLSCSPISGHRSVSWYQQTPGQGLQFLFEYFSETQRNKGNFPGRFSGRQFSNSRSEMNVSTLELGDSALYLCASSHRGQGDYGYTFGSGTRLTVV.

The J gene is TRBJ2-5, the V gene TRBV19; no reliable D call. CDR3 length equals 13 residues. The V gene lost 6 bases and the J gene lost 1 base, with 9 bases spanning the gap. Germline V gene lookup returns CDR1 LNHDA and CDR2 SQIVND (reference sequence). The CDR3 sequence: CASRVGPQETQYF. The CDR3 coding sequence is TGTGCCAGTAGGGTAGGGCCCCAAGAGACCCAGTACTTC.

The chain joins TRBV11-3 to TRBJ2-3; 7 bases line up with TRBD2. The CDR3 is 17 residues long. The V segment lost 5 bases and the J segment 4 bases; nucleotides outside the gene matches: 15. From germline, CDR1 is SGHNT and CDR2 YENEEA. CDR3 nucleotide sequence: TGTGCCAGCAGCCCACTCGTGGGTAGCGGGTACTCAGATACGCAGTATTTT. Amino acid sequence: CASSPLVGSGYSDTQYF.

The genes are TRBV30 and TRBJ2-3; TRBD2 agrees at 13 bases. V was pared by 5 bases and J by 8 bases, with 4 bases of the junction left unmatched. CDR1 is GTSNPN and CDR2 is SVGIG in the germline V gene (reference sequence). This CDR3 comprises 13 residues. CDR3 protein: CAWGLAGASTQYF. The CDR3 DNA reads TGTGCCTGGGGACTAGCGGGAGCAAGTACGCAGTATTTT.

The CDR3 here is CASRITAGGSYEQYF. In DNA, the CDR3 is TGTGCCAGCAGAATAACTGCGGGGGGTTCCTACGAGCAGTACTTC. This chain links TRBV6-5 with TRBJ2-7; 8 nucleotides line up with TRBD2. The ends lost 6 bases at V and 1 base at J; junction bases unmatched: 8. The CDR3 sequence is 15 residues long. CDR1 is MNHEY and CDR2 is SVGAGI in the germline V gene.

The J gene is TRBJ2-5, the V gene TRBV11-1, with a tentative D call TRBD2 (6 bases). CDR1 and CDR2 from the germline V gene are SGHAT and FQDESV (reference sequence). Between the trimmed V and J ends, which lost 4 bases and 4 bases, there was a span of 10 bases. The CDR3 consists of 13 residues. CDR3 in DNA: TGTGCCAGCAGCTACCCCGGGGGAGAGACCCAGTACTTC. It codes for CASSYPGGETQYF.

V is TRBV7-3 and J is TRBJ2-7; D is ambiguous. Deletions cut 1 base from V and 2 bases from J, with 9 bases between. The germline V gene has CDR1 SGHTA and CDR2 FQGTGA. The CDR3 spans 14 residues. The CDR3 here is CASSLIPGPYEQYF. For the CDR3, the DNA is TGTGCCAGCAGCTTAATTCCAGGCCCCTACGAGCAGTACTTC.

This chain joins TRBV6-6 and TRBJ2-7, with D perhaps TRBD2 (5 bases). Germline loops: CDR1 MNHNY, CDR2 SVGAGI (reference sequence). V lost 8 bases to trimming and J lost 2 bases, with 13 bases between them. The CDR3 totals 13 residues. The DNA of the CDR3 is TGTGCCAGCGGACTTTCCTCCACCTACGAGCAGTACTTC. The encoded protein is CASGLSSTYEQYF.

The V call is TRBV7-8, the J call TRBJ2-7, with 9 bases identical to TRBD2. The CDR3 totals 14 residues. V shed 2 bases and J 3 bases; nucleotides not matched to a gene: 2. CDR1 is SGHVS, CDR2 FQNEAQ, per germline. In nucleotides, the CDR3 is TGTGCCAGCAGCTTACTAGCGGGATTCTACGAGCAGTACTTC. The encoded protein is CASSLLAGFYEQYF.

The J gene is TRBJ1-1, the V gene TRBV10-2; a weak D match, TRBD1 (6 bases). Germline V CDR1 and CDR2: WSHSY, SAAADI. Trimming cost V 4 bases and J 1 base, with 10 bases left between them. There are 14 residues in the CDR3. Here the CDR3 DNA reads TGCGCCAGCAGTGTAAAGACAGGGAACACTGAAGCTTTCTTT. Its translation is CASSVKTGNTEAFF.

Written as DNA, the CDR3 is TGTGCCAGCAGCTTAGGGACGGACGGGGAAAAACTGTTTTTT. It codes for CASSLGTDGEKLFF. The chain uses TRBV7-9 and TRBJ1-4; D is ambiguous. This CDR3 comprises 14 residues. Trimming pared 1 base from V and 8 bases from J, leaving 11 bases between. The germline V gene has CDR1 SEHNR and CDR2 FQNEAQ (reference sequence).

This sequence joins TRBV7-9 and TRBJ2-5, with D possibly TRBD1 on 6 matching bases. Deletions cut 5 bases from V and 2 bases from J, with 15 bases between. From germline, CDR1 is SEHNR and CDR2 FQNEAQ (reference sequence). CDR3 length: 15 residues. In DNA, the CDR3 is TGTGCCAGCAGCCCAATAGGACAGACTCAAGAGACCCAGTACTTC. Its translation is CASSPIGQTQETQYF.

The J gene is TRBJ2-2, the V gene TRBV9; 12 bases are a match to TRBD2. V lost 5 bases and J lost 2; bases outside the gene matches: 4. CDR3 length equals 16 residues. Germline loops: CDR1 SGDLS, CDR2 YYNGEE. CDR3 region: CASSQTSGGNTGELFF. The CDR3 coding sequence is TGTGCCAGCAGTCAGACTAGCGGGGGTAACACCGGGGAGCTGTTTTTT.

The chain has TRBV11-2 and TRBJ1-6; D possibly corresponds to TRBD1 (6 bases). Germline values: CDR1 SGHAT, CDR2 FQNNGV. This CDR3 is 19 amino acids long. V shed 3 bases and J shed 0 bases, with 18 bases lying between them. The CDR3 here is CASSFAPTGRSSYNSPLHF. For the CDR3, the DNA is TGTGCCAGCAGCTTCGCACCTACAGGGCGAAGCTCCTATAATTCACCCCTCCACTTT.

This clone was seen only a few times. The chain uses TRBV2 and TRBJ2-1; 13 positions agree with TRBD2. Germline V gene sequence: CDR1 SNHLY, CDR2 FYNNEI. This CDR3 comprises 16 residues. V lost 5 bases and J lost 4; bases outside the gene matches: 5. CDR3 sequence reads: CASSPLAGGPYNEQFF. CDR3 sequence (DNA): TGTGCCAGCAGTCCACTAGCGGGAGGGCCATACAATGAGCAGTTCTTC.

V and J are TRBV9 and TRBJ1-6; unclear D gene. The CDR3 has 15 residues. Germline V CDR1 and CDR2: SGDLS, YYNGEE. The V end lost 0 bases, the J end lost 12 bases, and 16 bases lay between the germline ends. CDR3 in amino acids: CASSVGPENLRPLHF. In nucleotides, the CDR3 is TGTGCCAGCAGCGTAGGTCCGGAAAATTTAAGACCCCTCCACTTT.

The chain couples TRBV7-9 to TRBJ1-1, with D tentatively TRBD1 (5 bases). The CDR3 extends over 14 amino acids. Germline V gene sequence: CDR1 SEHNR, CDR2 FQNEAQ (reference sequence). V dropped 3 bases and J dropped 7 bases, with 15 bases sitting between them. The CDR3: CASSLYLGEVEAFF. In DNA form, the CDR3 reads TGTGCCAGCAGCTTGTATTTGGGGGAGGTTGAAGCTTTCTTT.

The chain is built from TRBV6-5 and TRBJ2-2; tentatively, D is TRBD1 (5 bases). Germline loops: CDR1 MNHEY, CDR2 SVGAGI. V lost 2 bases to trimming and J lost 1 base, with 11 bases between them. The CDR3 spans 16 residues. DNA for the CDR3: TGTGCCAGCAGTTACCACCCACAGGTGAACACCGGGGAGCTGTTTTTT. This codes for CASSYHPQVNTGELFF.